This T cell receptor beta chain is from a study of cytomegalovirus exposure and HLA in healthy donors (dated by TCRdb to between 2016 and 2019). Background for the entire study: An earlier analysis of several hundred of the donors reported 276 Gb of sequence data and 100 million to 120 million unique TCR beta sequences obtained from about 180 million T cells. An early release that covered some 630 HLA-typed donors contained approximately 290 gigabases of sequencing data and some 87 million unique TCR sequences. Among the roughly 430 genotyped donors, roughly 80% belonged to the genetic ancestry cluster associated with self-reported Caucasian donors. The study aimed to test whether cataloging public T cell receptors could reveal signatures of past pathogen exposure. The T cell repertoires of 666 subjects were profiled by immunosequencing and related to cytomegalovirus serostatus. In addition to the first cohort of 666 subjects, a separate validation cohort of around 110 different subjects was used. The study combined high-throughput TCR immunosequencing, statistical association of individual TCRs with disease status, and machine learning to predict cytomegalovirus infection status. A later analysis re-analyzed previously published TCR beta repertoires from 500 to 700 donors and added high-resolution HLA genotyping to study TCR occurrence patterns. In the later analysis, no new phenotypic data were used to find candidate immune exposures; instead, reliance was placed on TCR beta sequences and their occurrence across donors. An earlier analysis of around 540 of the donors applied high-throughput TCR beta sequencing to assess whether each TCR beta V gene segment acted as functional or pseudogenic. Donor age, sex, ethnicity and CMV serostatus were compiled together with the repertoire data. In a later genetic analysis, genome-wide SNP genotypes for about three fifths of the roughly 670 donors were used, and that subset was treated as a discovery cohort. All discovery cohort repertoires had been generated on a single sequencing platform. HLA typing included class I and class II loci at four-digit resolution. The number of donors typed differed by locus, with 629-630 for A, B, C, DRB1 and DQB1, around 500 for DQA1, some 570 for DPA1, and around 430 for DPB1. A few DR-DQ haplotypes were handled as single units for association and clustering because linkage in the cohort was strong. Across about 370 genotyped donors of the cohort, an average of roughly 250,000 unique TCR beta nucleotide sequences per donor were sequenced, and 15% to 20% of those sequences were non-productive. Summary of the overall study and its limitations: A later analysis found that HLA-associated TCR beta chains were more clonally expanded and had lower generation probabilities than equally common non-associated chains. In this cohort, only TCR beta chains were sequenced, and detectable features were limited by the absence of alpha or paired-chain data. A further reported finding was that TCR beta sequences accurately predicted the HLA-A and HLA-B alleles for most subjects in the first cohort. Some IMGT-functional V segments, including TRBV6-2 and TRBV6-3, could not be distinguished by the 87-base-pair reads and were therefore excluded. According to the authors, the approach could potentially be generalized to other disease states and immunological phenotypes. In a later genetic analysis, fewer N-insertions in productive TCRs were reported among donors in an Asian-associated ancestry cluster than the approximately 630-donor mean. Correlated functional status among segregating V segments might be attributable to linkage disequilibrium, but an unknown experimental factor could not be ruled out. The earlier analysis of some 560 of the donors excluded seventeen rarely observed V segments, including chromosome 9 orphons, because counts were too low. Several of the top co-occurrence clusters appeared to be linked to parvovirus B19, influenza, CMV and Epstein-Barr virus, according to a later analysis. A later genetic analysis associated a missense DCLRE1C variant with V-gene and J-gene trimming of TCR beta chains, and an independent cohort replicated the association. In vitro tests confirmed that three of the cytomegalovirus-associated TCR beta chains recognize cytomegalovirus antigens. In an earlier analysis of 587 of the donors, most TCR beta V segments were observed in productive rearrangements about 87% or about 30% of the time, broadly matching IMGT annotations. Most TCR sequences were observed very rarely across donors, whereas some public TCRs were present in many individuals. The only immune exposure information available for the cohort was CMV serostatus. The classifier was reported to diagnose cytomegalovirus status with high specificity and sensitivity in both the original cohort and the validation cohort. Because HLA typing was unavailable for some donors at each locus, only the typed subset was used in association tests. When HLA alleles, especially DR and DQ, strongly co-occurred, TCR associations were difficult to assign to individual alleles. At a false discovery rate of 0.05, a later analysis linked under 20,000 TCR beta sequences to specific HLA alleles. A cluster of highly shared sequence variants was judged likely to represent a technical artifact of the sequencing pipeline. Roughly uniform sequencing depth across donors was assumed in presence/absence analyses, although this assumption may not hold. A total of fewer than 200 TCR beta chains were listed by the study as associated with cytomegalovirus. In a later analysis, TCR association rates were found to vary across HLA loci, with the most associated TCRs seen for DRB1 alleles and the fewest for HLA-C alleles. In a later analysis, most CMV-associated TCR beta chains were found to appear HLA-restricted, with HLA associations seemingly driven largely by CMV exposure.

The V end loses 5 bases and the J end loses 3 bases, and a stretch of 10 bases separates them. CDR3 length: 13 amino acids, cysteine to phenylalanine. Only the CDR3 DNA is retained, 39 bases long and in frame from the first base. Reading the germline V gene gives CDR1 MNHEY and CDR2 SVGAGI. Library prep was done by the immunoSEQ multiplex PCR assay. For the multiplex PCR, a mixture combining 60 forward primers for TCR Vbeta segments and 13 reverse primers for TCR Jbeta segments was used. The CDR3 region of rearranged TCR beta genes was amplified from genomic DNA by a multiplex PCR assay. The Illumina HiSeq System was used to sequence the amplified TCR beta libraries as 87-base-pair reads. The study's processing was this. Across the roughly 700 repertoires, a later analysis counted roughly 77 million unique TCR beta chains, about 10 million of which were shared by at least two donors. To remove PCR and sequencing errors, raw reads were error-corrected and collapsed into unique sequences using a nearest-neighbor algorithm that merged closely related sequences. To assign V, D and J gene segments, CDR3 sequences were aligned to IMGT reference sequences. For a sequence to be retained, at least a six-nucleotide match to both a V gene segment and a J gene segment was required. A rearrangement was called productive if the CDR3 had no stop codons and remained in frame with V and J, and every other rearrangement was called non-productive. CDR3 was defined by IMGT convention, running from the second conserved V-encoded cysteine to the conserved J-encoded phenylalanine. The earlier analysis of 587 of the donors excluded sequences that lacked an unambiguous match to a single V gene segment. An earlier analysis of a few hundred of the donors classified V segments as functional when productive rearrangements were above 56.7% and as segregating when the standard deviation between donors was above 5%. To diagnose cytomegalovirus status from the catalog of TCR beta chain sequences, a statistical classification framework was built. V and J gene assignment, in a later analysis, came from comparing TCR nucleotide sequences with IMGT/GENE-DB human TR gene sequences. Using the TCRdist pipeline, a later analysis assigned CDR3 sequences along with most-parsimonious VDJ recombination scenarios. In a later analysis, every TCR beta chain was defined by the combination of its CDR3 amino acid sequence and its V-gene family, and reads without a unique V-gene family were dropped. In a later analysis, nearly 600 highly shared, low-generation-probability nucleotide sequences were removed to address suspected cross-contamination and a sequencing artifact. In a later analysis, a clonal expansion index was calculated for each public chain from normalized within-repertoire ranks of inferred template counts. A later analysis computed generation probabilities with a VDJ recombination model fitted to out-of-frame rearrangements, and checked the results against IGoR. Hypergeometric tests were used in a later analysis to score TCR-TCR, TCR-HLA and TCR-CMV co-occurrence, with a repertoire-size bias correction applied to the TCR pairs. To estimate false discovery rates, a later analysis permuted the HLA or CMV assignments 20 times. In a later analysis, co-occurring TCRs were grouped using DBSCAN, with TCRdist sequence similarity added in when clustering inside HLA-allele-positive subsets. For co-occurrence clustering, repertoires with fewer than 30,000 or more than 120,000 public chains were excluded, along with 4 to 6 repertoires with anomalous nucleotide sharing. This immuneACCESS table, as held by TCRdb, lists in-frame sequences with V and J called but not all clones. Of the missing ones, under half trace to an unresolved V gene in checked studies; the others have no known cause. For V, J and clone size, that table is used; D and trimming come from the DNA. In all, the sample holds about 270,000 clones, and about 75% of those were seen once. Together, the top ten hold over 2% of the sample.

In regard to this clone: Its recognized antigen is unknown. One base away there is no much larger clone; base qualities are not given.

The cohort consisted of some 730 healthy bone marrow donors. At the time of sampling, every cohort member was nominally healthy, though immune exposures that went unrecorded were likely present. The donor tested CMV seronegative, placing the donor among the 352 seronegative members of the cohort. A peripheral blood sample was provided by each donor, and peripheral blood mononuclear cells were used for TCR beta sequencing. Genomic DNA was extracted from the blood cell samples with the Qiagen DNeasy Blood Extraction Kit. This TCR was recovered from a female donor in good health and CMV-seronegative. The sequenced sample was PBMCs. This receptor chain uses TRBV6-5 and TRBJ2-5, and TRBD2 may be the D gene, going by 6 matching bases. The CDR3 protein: CASSRDWKETQYF. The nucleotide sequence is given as TGTGCCAGCAGTAGGGACTGGAAAGAGACCCAGTACTTC.